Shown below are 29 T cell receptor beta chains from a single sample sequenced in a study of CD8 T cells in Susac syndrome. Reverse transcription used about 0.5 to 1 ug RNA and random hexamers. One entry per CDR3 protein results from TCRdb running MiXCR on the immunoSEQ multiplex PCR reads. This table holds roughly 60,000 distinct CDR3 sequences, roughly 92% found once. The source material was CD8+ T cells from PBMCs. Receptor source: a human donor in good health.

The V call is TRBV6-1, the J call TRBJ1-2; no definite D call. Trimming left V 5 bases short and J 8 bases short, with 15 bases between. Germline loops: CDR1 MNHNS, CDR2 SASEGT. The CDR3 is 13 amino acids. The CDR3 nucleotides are TGTGCCAGCAGTAATACTCCCGGGGAGGGCTACACCTTC. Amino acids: CASSNTPGEGYTF.

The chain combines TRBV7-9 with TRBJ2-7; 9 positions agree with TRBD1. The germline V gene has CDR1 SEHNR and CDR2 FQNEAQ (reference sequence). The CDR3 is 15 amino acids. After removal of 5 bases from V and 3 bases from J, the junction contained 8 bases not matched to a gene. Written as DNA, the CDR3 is TGTGCCAGCAGCCCGGGACAGGGCGCCGACTACGAGCAGTACTTC. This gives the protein CASSPGQGADYEQYF. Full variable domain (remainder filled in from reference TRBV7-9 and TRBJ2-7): DTGVSQNPRHKITKRGQNVTFRCDPISEHNRLYWYRQTLGQGPEFLTYFQNEAQLEKSRLLSDRFSAERPKGSFSTLEIQRTEQGDSAMYLCASSPGQGADYEQYFGPGTRLTVT.

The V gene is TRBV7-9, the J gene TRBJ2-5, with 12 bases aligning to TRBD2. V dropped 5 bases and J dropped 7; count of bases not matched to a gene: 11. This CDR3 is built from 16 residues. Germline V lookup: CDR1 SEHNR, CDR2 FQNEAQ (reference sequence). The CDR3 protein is CASSQGLAGLQGTQYF. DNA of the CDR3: TGTGCCAGCAGCCAAGGACTAGCGGGACTCCAGGGGACCCAGTACTTC.

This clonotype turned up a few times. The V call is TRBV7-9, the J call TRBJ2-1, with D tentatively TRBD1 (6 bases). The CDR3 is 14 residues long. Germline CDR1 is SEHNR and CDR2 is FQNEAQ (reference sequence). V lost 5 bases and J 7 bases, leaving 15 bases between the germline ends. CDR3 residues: CASSPGQGMNEQFF. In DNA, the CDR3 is TGTGCCAGCAGCCCGGGGCAGGGGATGAATGAGCAGTTCTTC.

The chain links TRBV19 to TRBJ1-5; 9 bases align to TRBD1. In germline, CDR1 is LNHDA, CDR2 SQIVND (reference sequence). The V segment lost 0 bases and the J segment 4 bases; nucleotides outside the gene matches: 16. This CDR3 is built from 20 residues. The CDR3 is CASSIDLNSWGTGNNQPQHF. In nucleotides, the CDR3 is TGTGCCAGTAGTATAGATCTAAATAGCTGGGGGACAGGGAATAATCAGCCCCAGCATTTT. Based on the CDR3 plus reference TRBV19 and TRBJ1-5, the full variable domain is DGGITQSPKYLFRKEGQNVTLSCEQNLNHDAMYWYRQDPGQGLRLIYYSQIVNDFQKGDIAEGYSVSREKKESFPLTVTSAQKNPTAFYLCASSIDLNSWGTGNNQPQHFGDGTRLSIL.

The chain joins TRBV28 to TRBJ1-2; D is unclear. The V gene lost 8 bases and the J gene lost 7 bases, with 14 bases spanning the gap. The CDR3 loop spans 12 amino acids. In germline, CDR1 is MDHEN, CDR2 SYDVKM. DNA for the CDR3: TGTGCCAGCGGACCTTGGCGGGGTGGCTACACCTTC. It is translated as CASGPWRGGYTF.

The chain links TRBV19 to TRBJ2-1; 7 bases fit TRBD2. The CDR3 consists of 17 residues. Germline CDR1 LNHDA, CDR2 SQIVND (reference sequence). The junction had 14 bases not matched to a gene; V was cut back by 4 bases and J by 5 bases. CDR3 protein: CASSNYGGSPRDNEQFF. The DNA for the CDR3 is TGTGCCAGTAGTAACTACGGGGGGTCCCCTCGGGACAATGAGCAGTTCTTC.

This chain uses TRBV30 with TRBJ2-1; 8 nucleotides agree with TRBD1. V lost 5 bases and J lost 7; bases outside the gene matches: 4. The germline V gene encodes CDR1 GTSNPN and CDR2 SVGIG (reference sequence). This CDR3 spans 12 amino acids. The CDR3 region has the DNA TGTGCCTGGGGAAGGACAGGGAATGAGCAGTTCTTC. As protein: CAWGRTGNEQFF.

The CDR3 reads CASSYRADTQYF. CDR3 nucleotide sequence: TGTGCCAGCAGCTACAGAGCAGATACGCAGTATTTT. The genes are TRBV11-2 and TRBJ2-3, with D uncertain. Trimming shortened V by 4 bases and J by 4 bases, and 6 bases separated the two germline ends. The CDR3 is made up of 12 amino acids. Per germline, CDR1 SGHAT and CDR2 FQNNGV.

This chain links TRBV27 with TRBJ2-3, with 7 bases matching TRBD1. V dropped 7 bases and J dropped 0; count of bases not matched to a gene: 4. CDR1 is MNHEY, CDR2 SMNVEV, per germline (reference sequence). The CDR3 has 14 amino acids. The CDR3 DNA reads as TGTGCCAGCACTAGGACAGGCAGCACAGATACGCAGTATTTT. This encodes CASTRTGSTDTQYF.

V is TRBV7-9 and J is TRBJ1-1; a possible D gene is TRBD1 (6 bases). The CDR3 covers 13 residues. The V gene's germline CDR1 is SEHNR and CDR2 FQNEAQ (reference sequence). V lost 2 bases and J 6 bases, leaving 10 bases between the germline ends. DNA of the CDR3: TGTGCCAGCAGCTTACAGGGGATCCCTGAAGCTTTCTTT. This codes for CASSLQGIPEAFF.

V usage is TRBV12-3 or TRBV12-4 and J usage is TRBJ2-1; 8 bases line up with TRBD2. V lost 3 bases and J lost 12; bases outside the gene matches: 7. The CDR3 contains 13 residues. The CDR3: CASSFGAGAGQFF. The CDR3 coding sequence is TGTGCCAGCAGTTTCGGAGCGGGGGCTGGGCAGTTCTTC.

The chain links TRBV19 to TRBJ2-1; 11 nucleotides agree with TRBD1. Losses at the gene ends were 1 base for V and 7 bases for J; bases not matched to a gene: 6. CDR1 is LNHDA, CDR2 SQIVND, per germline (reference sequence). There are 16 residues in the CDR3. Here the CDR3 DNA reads TGTGCCAGTAGTATAGGAAGCCGGGACAGGGGGAATGAGCAGTTCTTC. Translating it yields CASSIGSRDRGNEQFF.

CDR3 region: CASSQVPSGGADTQYF. The CDR3 DNA is TGTGCCAGCAGCCAAGTTCCTAGCGGGGGGGCAGATACGCAGTATTTT. This chain links TRBV4-2 with TRBJ2-3; 12 bases line up with TRBD2. CDR1 LGHNA and CDR2 YNFKEQ come from the germline V gene. This CDR3 has 16 amino acids. V dropped 1 base and J dropped 4; count of bases not matched to a gene: 3.

CDR3 in amino acids: CASSVEDRGGGYTF. In DNA, the CDR3 is TGTGCCAGCAGCGTAGAAGACAGGGGGGGTGGCTACACCTTC. The chain couples TRBV9 to TRBJ1-2, with 9 bases identical to TRBD1. From germline, CDR1 is SGDLS and CDR2 YYNGEE. Germline trimming cut 0 bases from V and 7 bases from J; bases unmatched to any gene: 4. This CDR3 has 14 amino acids.

The DNA for the CDR3 is TGTGCCAGCAGTACCCTGAACACAGGGTCTGCCTACGAGCAGTACTTC. Translating gives CASSTLNTGSAYEQYF. The chain joins TRBV27 to TRBJ2-7; a weak D match, TRBD1 (6 bases). Germline-derived CDR1 and CDR2 are MNHEY and SMNVEV (reference sequence). Trimming stripped 5 bases from V and 2 bases from J, with 19 bases between. CDR3 length: 16 amino acids.

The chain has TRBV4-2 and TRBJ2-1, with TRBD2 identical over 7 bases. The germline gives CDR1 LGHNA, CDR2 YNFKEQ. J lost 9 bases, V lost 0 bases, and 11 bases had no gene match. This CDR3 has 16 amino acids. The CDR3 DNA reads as TGTGCCAGCAGCCAAGACACCGGGGGGAGTAATCGTGAGCAGTTCTTC. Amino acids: CASSQDTGGSNREQFF.

CDR3 loop: CASSHERTVNTEAFF. The DNA of the CDR3 is TGCGCCAGCAGCCACGAAAGGACAGTGAACACTGAAGCTTTCTTT. The V gene is TRBV4-3, the J gene TRBJ1-1; D might be TRBD1 (6 bases). CDR1 and CDR2 (germline): LGHNA, YSLEER. With 3 bases removed from V and 0 bases from J, the gap between germline ends came to 11 bases. The CDR3 is 15 amino acids.

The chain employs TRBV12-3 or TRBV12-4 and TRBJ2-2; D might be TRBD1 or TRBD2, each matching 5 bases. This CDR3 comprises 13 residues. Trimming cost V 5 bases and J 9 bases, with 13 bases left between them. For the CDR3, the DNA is TGTGCCAGCAGTCCTTTAGGGACGTGGGAGCTGTTTTTT. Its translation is CASSPLGTWELFF.

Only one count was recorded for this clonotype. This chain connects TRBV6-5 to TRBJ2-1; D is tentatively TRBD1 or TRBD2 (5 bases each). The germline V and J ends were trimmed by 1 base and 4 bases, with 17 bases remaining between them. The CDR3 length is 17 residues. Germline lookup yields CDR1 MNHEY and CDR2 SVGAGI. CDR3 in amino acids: CASSYYGVEWGYNEQFF. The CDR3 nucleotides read TGTGCCAGCAGTTACTACGGGGTGGAGTGGGGGTACAATGAGCAGTTCTTC.

This CDR3 reads CASSPIRQAQETQYF. Here the CDR3 DNA reads TGTGCCAGCAGTCCCATTCGACAAGCCCAAGAGACCCAGTACTTC. The chain couples TRBV6-2 or TRBV6-3 to TRBJ2-5; D gene uncertain. CDR3 length: 15 amino acids. Germline V lookup: CDR1 MNHEY, CDR2 SVGEGT. Trimming took 5 bases from V and 1 from J, leaving 14 bases between them.

CDR3 nucleotide sequence: TGTGCCTGGGGTCGAGGGGTTGACGAGCAGTACTTC. Its protein product is CAWGRGVDEQYF. This chain joins TRBV30 and TRBJ2-7, with D tentatively TRBD1 or TRBD2 (5 bases each). V was shortened by 5 bases and J by 5 bases, with 13 bases between the two germline ends. The CDR3 consists of 12 residues. Per the germline V gene, CDR1 is GTSNPN and CDR2 is SVGIG (reference sequence).

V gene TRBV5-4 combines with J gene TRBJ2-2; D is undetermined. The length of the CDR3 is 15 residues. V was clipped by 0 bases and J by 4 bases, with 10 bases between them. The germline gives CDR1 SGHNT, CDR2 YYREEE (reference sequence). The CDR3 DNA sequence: TGTGCCAGCAGCTTGGGGGCCTGGGGCACCGGGGAGCTGTTTTTT. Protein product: CASSLGAWGTGELFF.

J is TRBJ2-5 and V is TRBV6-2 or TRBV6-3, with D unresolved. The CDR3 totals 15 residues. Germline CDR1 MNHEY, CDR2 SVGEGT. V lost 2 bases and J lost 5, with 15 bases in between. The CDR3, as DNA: TGTGCCAGCAGTTACGGAGAACAGCTGGAGGAGACCCAGTACTTC. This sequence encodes CASSYGEQLEETQYF.

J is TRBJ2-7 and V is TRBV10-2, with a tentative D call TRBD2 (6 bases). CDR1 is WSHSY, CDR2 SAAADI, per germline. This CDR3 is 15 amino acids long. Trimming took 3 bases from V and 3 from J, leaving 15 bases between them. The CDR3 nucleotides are TGCGCCAGCAGTGATCAAGTCCGGAGGGTCTACGAGCAGTACTTC. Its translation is CASSDQVRRVYEQYF.

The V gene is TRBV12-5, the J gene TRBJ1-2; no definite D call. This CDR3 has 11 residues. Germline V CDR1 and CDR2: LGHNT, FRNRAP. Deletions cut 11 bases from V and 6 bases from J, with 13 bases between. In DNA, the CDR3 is TGTGCTCTTGAGGAGTATGATGGCTACACCTTC. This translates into CALEEYDGYTF.

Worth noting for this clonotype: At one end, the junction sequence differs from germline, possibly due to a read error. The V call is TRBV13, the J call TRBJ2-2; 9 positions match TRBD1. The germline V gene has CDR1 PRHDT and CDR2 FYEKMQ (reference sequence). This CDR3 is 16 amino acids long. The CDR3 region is CAGSSDRGATTGELFF. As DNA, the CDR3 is TGTGCCGGCAGCTCCGACAGGGGGGCAACGACCGGGGAGCTGTTTTTT.

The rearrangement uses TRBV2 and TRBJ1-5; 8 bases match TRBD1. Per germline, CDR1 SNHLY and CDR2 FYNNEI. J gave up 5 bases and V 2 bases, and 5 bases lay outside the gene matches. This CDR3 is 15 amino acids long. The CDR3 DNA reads TGTGCCAGCAGTGAACTGGACAGGGCGGATCAGCCCCAGCATTTT. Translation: CASSELDRADQPQHF. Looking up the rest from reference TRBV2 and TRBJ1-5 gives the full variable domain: EPEVTQTPSHQVTQMGQEVILRCVPISNHLYFYWYRQILGQKVEFLVSFYNNEISEKSEIFDDQFSVERPDGSNFTLKIRSTKLEDSAMYFCASSELDRADQPQHFGDGTRLSIL.

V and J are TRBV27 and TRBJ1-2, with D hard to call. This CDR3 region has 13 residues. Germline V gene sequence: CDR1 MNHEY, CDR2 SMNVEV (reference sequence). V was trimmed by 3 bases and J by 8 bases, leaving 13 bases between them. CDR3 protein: CASSLSGGSGYTF. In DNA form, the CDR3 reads TGTGCCAGCAGTTTGTCCGGAGGCAGCGGCTACACCTTC.